Shown below are 7 T cell receptor beta chains from a single sample sequenced in a study of blood T cells in healthy people across ages. Primed by a sample-barcoded 5' primer and a J-beta primer mix, a second PCR proceeded for roughly 6 to 12 cycles. MiXCR, applied by TCRdb to the 5' RACE reads, yields one record per CDR3 protein. This sample has 850,000 to 950,000 distinct CDR3 sequences, with less than 35% found just once. Sequencing was carried out using blood. Every receptor here comes from a woman over 75 in good health.

In its sample, this clonotype was seen a few times. The rearrangement joins TRBV5-1 to TRBJ1-1; 9 positions match TRBD1. Losses at the gene ends were 4 bases for V and 3 bases for J; bases not matched to a gene: 13. The CDR3 loop spans 17 amino acids. Germline V gene lookup returns CDR1 SGHRS and CDR2 YFSETQ. The CDR3 sequence: CASSIGQGRLLYTEAFF. In nucleotides, the CDR3 is TGCGCCAGCAGCATTGGACAGGGGCGCCTCTTATACACTGAAGCTTTCTTT.

In this sample, this clonotype turned up a few times. This chain uses TRBV19 with TRBJ1-5; TRBD1 matches 11 bases. The CDR3 consists of 16 residues. V was pared by 5 bases and J by 3 bases, with 6 bases of the junction left unmatched. The V gene's germline CDR1 is LNHDA and CDR2 SQIVND (reference sequence). CDR3 residues: CASSPGTGGYNQPQHF. DNA of the CDR3: TGTGCCAGTAGTCCCGGGACAGGGGGTTACAATCAGCCCCAGCATTTT.

This clonotype was seen ten or more times. The V gene is TRBV5-1, the J gene TRBJ2-1, with D tentatively TRBD2 (6 bases). The CDR3 totals 16 residues. CDR1 is SGHRS, CDR2 YFSETQ, per germline. Trimming removed 4 bases from V and 10 bases from J, with 24 bases in between. Here the CDR3 reads CASSLGWTNKGQEQFF. In DNA, the CDR3 is TGCGCCAGCAGCCTAGGGTGGACTAACAAGGGCCAAGAGCAGTTCTTC.

The gene calls are TRBV6-2 or TRBV6-3 and TRBJ2-1; no clear D. The CDR3 consists of 15 residues. Trimming removed 4 bases from V and 4 bases from J, with 14 bases in between. CDR1 is MNHEY, CDR2 SVGEGT, per germline. CDR3 region: CASSFTLQRYNEQFF. In DNA form, the CDR3 reads TGTGCCAGCAGTTTCACTTTACAAAGATACAATGAGCAGTTCTTC.

The sample holds a few counts of this clonotype. At one of its ends the junction is not consistent with the germline gene, which may arise from a read error. The chain uses TRBV27 and TRBJ1-5; TRBD1 matches 7 bases. Germline loops: CDR1 MNHEY, CDR2 SMNVEV (reference sequence). The CDR3 sequence is 17 residues long. CDR3 loop: CASSLVGQLLSNQPRHF. The CDR3, as DNA: TGTGCCAGCAGTTTAGTGGGACAGCTATTAAGCAATCAGCCCCGGCATTTT.

This clonotype was detected many times. CDR3 nucleotides: TGCGCCAGCAGCCTCGGACAAAACGGCGCACCCCTCCACTTT. Translation gives CASSLGQNGAPLHF. This rearrangement joins TRBV5-1 to TRBJ1-6; TRBD1 might be the D (5 bases). CDR1 and CDR2 from the germline V gene are SGHRS and YFSETQ. The V end was cut by 4 bases, the J end by 11 bases, with 16 bases between. The CDR3 consists of 14 residues.

This clonotype was found many times. The V and J genes are TRBV20-1 and TRBJ2-1; 11 bases line up with TRBD1. This CDR3 has 15 residues. Germline V lookup: CDR1 DFQATT, CDR2 SNEGSKA (reference sequence). V lost 2 bases, J lost 3 bases, and 3 bases stayed unmatched. The CDR3 here is CSARTGTGGYNEQFF. The DNA for the CDR3 is TGCAGTGCTAGAACCGGGACAGGGGGCTACAATGAGCAGTTCTTC.